Listed below are T cell receptor beta chains from one sample, sequenced in a study of PD-L1 blockade in urothelial cancer. Clones were sequenced by immunoSEQ multiplex PCR, and TCRdb holds only the in-frame ones, with some missing. The sample carries roughly 110,000 clones, under 95% recorded once. The sample consisted of PBMCs, taken around atezolizumab (anti-PD-L1) treatment. The receptors come from a man aged 55-75 years with urothelial cancer. Both conserved end residues are part of each CDR3. The order of the fields is J gene, clone size, V gene, D gene, CDR3 DNA, CDR3 protein. A D gene is named only where the DNA matches it firmly. Not every row has a clone size; where given, it reads once, few, many or a size class.

TRBJ2-5 | . | TRBV9 | TRBD1 | TGTGCCAGCAGCGAGGGACAGGGAGAGACCCAGTACTTC | CASSEGQGETQYF
TRBJ1-3 | few | TRBV9 | . | TGTGCCAGCAGCGGAGGGGGCTCTGGAAACACCATATATTTT | CASSGGGSGNTIYF
TRBJ2-4 | . | TRBV19 | . | TGTGCCAGTAGTCTACCTCCTGGGCGGTCCCCGGGAAGAGCGGACATTCAGTACTTC | CASSLPPGRSPGRADIQYF
TRBJ2-3 | . | TRBV5-1 | TRBD1 | TGCGCCAGCAGCTCAATACAGGGGTCAGATACGCAGTATTTT | CASSSIQGSDTQYF
TRBJ1-2 | once | TRBV7-2 | . | TGTGCCAGCAGCCCCGACAGCCTGTATGGCTACACCTTC | CASSPDSLYGYTF
TRBJ2-1 | . | TRBV29-1 | . | TGCAGCGACCGGGGGGCAGGGATGAATGAGCAGTTCTTC | CSDRGAGMNEQFF
TRBJ2-7 | . | TRBV25-1 | . | TGTGCCAGCAGTGAATCCGGGCGGGGCGCAAACTACGAGCAGTACTTC | CASSESGRGANYEQYF
TRBJ1-2 | once | TRBV29-1 | . | TGCAGCGTTGAAACGTATACAAACTATGGCTACACCTTC | CSVETYTNYGYTF
TRBJ2-1 | once | TRBV6-6 | TRBD1 | TGTGCCAGCAGTTCGACAGGGGTCGAGCAGTTCTTC | CASSSTGVEQFF
TRBJ2-5 | . | TRBV11-1 | TRBD2 | TGTGCCAGCAGCCCCCGGGGGGACGGGCGGGAGACCCAGTACTTC | CASSPRGDGRETQYF
TRBJ2-1 | few | TRBV19 | TRBD1 | TGTGCCAGTAGTAATGACAGGGGGAGCGATGAGCAGTTCTTC | CASSNDRGSDEQFF
TRBJ1-6 | few | TRBV30 | . | TGTGCCTGGGAACAGGCCTTTAATTCACCCCTCCACTTT | CAWEQAFNSPLHF
TRBJ2-1 | . | TRBV2 | TRBD2 | TGTGCCAGCAGTGAGGCGGGACTAGGCTTATCCAATGAGCAGTTCTTC | CASSEAGLGLSNEQFF
TRBJ1-2 | . | TRBV5-4 | . | TGTGCCAGCAGTACAACGGAGGGTTTGGGGCGTGGCTACACCTTC | CASSTTEGLGRGYTF
TRBJ1-5 | . | TRBV18 | . | TGTGCCAGCTCACCAAGGGCCGGGGATCAGCCCCAGCATTTT | CASSPRAGDQPQHF
TRBJ2-7 | . | TRBV2 | TRBD1 | TGTGCCAGCAGTACAGGGACAGGGAGCTACGAGCAGTACTTC | CASSTGTGSYEQYF
TRBJ1-2 | . | TRBV14 | . | TGTGCCAGCAGCCAAGATCCGGCAGGTCGTGTTGGCTACACCTTC | CASSQDPAGRVGYTF
TRBJ1-1 | once | TRBV6-5 | . | TGTGCCAGCAGTACAGCAGGGGTTATGAACACTGAAGCTTTCTTT | CASSTAGVMNTEAFF
TRBJ2-1 | . | TRBV18 | . | TGTGCCAGCTCGTACACCATACAAACGGAGGGGTTTACGTTCTTC | CASSYTIQTEGFTFF
TRBJ2-7 | few | TRBV5-1 | TRBD2 | TGCGCCAGCAGCCGGGGGGGTGCGGGGGGGTACGCCGAGCAGTACTTC | CASSRGGAGGYAEQYF
TRBJ2-3 | . | TRBV9 | TRBD2 | TGTGCCAGCTGTCCGGGGGGGGCCGCGGATACGCAGTATTTT | CASCPGGAADTQYF
TRBJ1-3 | . | TRBV13 | TRBD1 | TGTGCCAGCAGCTCTGCCCGGGACAGCCGGAGGAACACCATATATTTT | CASSSARDSRRNTIYF
TRBJ2-2 | . | TRBV7-3 | TRBD1 | TGTGCCAGCAGCCCCCAGGGGGCAGCCGGGGAGCTGTTTTTT | CASSPQGAAGELFF
TRBJ2-5 | . | TRBV30 | TRBD1 | TGTGCCTGGAGTGTAAGGGGGCTGCTGTGGGAGACCCAGTACTTC | CAWSVRGLLWETQYF
TRBJ2-7 | . | TRBV5-6 | TRBD1 | TGTGCCAGCAGCTTCGGGACAGCTTCCTACGAGCAGTACTTC | CASSFGTASYEQYF
TRBJ2-7 | once | TRBV6-1 | TRBD1 | TGTGCCAGCAGGATTGCCGGGACAGGGTCCTACGAGCAGTACTTC | CASRIAGTGSYEQYF
TRBJ1-5 | . | TRBV19 | . | TGTGCCAGTAGTAGCGTCCCGTTTAGCAATCAGCCCCAGCATTTT | CASSSVPFSNQPQHF
TRBJ1-1 | few | TRBV18 | . | TGTGCCAGCTCACCAAACTCCGCGGTGAACACTGAAGCTTTCTTT | CASSPNSAVNTEAFF
TRBJ1-1 | . | TRBV11-2 | . | TGTGCCAGCAGCTTCACGACAGCTGACACTGAAGCTTTCTTT | CASSFTTADTEAFF
TRBJ1-3 | . | TRBV6-5 | . | TGTGCCAGCAGTTACTCAACAATCTCTGGAAACACCATATATTTT | CASSYSTISGNTIYF
TRBJ2-1 | . | TRBV15 | TRBD2 | TGTGCCACCAGCAGTGAAGCGGGGGTCTACAATGAGCAGTTCTTC | CATSSEAGVYNEQFF
TRBJ2-5 | . | TRBV6-1 | TRBD2 | TGTGCCAGCACGGTAGCGGGGGTACAAGAGACCCAGTACTTC | CASTVAGVQETQYF
TRBJ2-5 | . | TRBV4-2 | . | TGTGCCAGCAGCCAAGAAGGGACACGGGAGACCCAGTACTTC | CASSQEGTRETQYF
TRBJ2-2 | once | TRBV9 | TRBD1 | TGTGCCAGCAGCGCAGGGACAGAAACGTCACCTGGGGAGCTGTTTTTT | CASSAGTETSPGELFF
TRBJ2-7 | . | TRBV7-2 | . | TGTGCCAGCAGCTTAGCGCCTTCCCCCGACAAGCAGTACTTC | CASSLAPSPDKQYF
TRBJ1-1 | . | TRBV2 | . | TGTGCCAGCAGTGACGAAGGACTGGCGAACACTGAAGCTTTCTTT | CASSDEGLANTEAFF
TRBJ2-3 | few | TRBV9 | TRBD2 | TGTGCCAGCAGCAGCGGGGGGGGCCCAGATACGCAGTATTTT | CASSSGGGPDTQYF
TRBJ2-5 | . | TRBV28 | TRBD2 | TGTGCCAGCAGTCCACTAGCGGGAGTGACGACCCAGTACTTC | CASSPLAGVTTQYF
TRBJ1-4 | . | TRBV7-9 | TRBD1 | TGTGCCAGCAGCTTAGCCCAGGGGGTTGTCGCTCGTACTAATGAAAAACTGTTTTTT | CASSLAQGVVARTNEKLFF
TRBJ2-3 | . | TRBV7-2 | TRBD2 | TGTGCCAGCGGGAGGGGACGCACAGATACGCAGTATTTT | CASGRGRTDTQYF
TRBJ2-7 | . | TRBV20-1 | TRBD1 | TGCAGTGCTGGACAGGACTACGAGCAGTACTTC | CSAGQDYEQYF
TRBJ2-3 | . | TRBV4-1 | . | TGCGCCAGCAGCCAAGTCTTTACCGGCGGAGTTGGAGATACGCAGTATTTT | CASSQVFTGGVGDTQYF
TRBJ2-2 | once | TRBV9 | . | TGTGCCAGCAGCACCCGAGGACAGAGGAACACCGGGGAGCTGTTTTTT | CASSTRGQRNTGELFF
TRBJ2-6 | . | TRBV6-5 | TRBD1 | TGTGCCACCGGACAGGGTAAAGGCCTGACTTTC | CATGQGKGLTF
TRBJ2-3 | . | TRBV4-3 | TRBD2 | TGCGCCAGCAGCCAAGTATCGGGGGGGCCAGATACGCAGTATTTT | CASSQVSGGPDTQYF
TRBJ1-2 | . | TRBV30 | . | TGTGCCTGGAGTGCTCTTGGGGGCCACGGCTACACCTTC | CAWSALGGHGYTF